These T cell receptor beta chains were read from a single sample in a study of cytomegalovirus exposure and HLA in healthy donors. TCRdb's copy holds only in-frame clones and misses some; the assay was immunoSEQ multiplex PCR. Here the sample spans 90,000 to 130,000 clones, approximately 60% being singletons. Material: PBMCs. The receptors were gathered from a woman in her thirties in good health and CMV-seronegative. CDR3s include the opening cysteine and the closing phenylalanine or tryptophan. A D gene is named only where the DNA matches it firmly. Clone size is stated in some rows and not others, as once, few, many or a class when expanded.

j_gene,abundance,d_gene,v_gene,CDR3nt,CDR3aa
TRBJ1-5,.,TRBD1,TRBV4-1,TGCGCCAGCAGCCAAGAGGGACAGCGCAATCAGCCCCAGCATTTT,CASSQEGQRNQPQHF
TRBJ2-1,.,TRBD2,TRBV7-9,TGTGCCAGCAGCCTGACTAGCGGGGCCTACAATGAGCAGTTCTTC,CASSLTSGAYNEQFF
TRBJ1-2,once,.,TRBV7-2,TGTGCCAGCAGCTTAAACTACAGGGAATCTGGCTACACCTTC,CASSLNYRESGYTF
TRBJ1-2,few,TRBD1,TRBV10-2,TGCGCCAGCAGTGCGGGACAGCCCTATGGCTACACCTTC,CASSAGQPYGYTF
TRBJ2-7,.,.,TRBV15,TGTGCCACCAGCAGAGATCTGACAGTCGAGCAGTACTTC,CATSRDLTVEQYF
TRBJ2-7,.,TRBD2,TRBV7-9,TGTGCCAGCAGCTTGGGGCAACCGGGACTAGCAACCTACGAGCAGTACTTC,CASSLGQPGLATYEQYF
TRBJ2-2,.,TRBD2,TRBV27,TGTGCCAGCAGTTTAAGTCCAGCGGGAGGCCGAAACACCGGGGAGCTGTTTTTT,CASSLSPAGGRNTGELFF
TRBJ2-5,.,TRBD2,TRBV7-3,TGTGCCGAGGTCGGACTAGCGGACCAAGAGACCCAGTACTTC,CAEVGLADQETQYF
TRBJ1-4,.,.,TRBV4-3,TGCGCCAGCAGCCAAGAAGGAGGGAGGACTGAAAAACTGTTTTTT,CASSQEGGRTEKLFF
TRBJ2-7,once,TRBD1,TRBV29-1,TGCAGCGTTAGGGGACAGGGAGACTTAGAGCAGTACTTC,CSVRGQGDLEQYF
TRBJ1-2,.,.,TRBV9,TGTGCCAGCAGCGGGGGGGGCACAAGGTATGGCTACACCTTC,CASSGGGTRYGYTF
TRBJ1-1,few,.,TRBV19,TGTGCCAGTAGTATAGTGGCAGACAGAAGAAACACTGAAGCTTTCTTT,CASSIVADRRNTEAFF
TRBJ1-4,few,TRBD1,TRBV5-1,TGCGCCAGCAGCGGGGGGGCGGGACAGGCCCATGAAAAACTGTTTTTT,CASSGGAGQAHEKLFF
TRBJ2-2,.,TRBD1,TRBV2,TGTGCCAGCAGTGAAGGGACAGGGTTCACCGGGGAGCTGTTTTTT,CASSEGTGFTGELFF
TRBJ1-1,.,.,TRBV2,TGTGCCAGCAAAGCGGGAATGAACACTGAAGCTTTCTTT,CASKAGMNTEAFF
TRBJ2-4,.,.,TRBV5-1,TGCGCCAGCAGCTCGCAGTCTGGACTAGCCAAAAACATTCAGTACTTC,CASSSQSGLAKNIQYF
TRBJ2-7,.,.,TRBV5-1,TGCGCCAGCAGCTTGGACCCCCAGGCCTACGAGCAGTACTTC,CASSLDPQAYEQYF
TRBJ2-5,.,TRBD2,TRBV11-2,TGTGCCAGCAGCTTAGTGGCTAGCGGGAGGGGAGAGACCCAGTACTTC,CASSLVASGRGETQYF
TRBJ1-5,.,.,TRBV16,TGTGCCAGCAGCCAATCGAGAGGAGGACAGAGAAATCAGCCCCAGCATTTT,CASSQSRGGQRNQPQHF
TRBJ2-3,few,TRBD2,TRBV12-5,TGTGCTAGTGGTTCTGGACTAGCGGGTATCACAGATACGCAGTATTTT,CASGSGLAGITDTQYF
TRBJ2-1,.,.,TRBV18,TGTGCCAGCTCACCACAAAGCGCCGACAATGAGCAGTTCTTC,CASSPQSADNEQFF
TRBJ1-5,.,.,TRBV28,TGTGCCAGCAGTTACTGGGGAGTGGGGATCAATCAGCCCCAGCATTTT,CASSYWGVGINQPQHF
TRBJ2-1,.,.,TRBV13,TGTGCCAGCAGCTTAGGCCCCCTAGCGCCGAGCTCCTACAATGAGCAGTTCTTC,CASSLGPLAPSSYNEQFF
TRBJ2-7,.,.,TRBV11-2,TGTGCCAGCAGTAACAGGGGAGGAGGGGACGAGCAGTACTTC,CASSNRGGGDEQYF
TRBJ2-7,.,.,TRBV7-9,TGTGCCAGCAGCCGAGGACTACCGAGCTCCTACGAGCAGTACTTC,CASSRGLPSSYEQYF
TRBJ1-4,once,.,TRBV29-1,TGCAGCGTTGAGGCTCAGGGGATTGAAAAACTGTTTTTT,CSVEAQGIEKLFF
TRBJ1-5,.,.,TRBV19,TGTGCCAGTAGTATAGACGGACTGAACAATCAGCCCCAGCATTTT,CASSIDGLNNQPQHF